The clone carrying this T cell receptor (beta chain) was counted a few times. Its antigen is currently unknown. For TCR beta, libraries came from quantitative 5'-RACE with molecular barcodes. TCRdb analysed the 5' RACE reads with MiXCR anew, one entry per CDR3 protein. In the table there are roughly 40,000 distinct CDR3 sequences, approximately 10% of which are singletons. This sample is drawn from a study of CD8 T cells in ankylosing spondylitis. Findings of the study overall: One TCR beta motif, made up of several highly homologous variants, appeared characteristic of ankylosing spondylitis blood.

Germline CDR1 reads SSHAT; CDR2 reads FNYEAQ (reference sequence). The length of the CDR3 is 13 residues. Between the trimmed V and J ends, which lost 7 bases and 0 bases, there was a span of 6 bases. The rearrangement uses TRBV7-7 and TRBJ2-2; no definite D call. The sample was blood, either unsorted or a sorted T cell fraction (not recorded which). The sequence derives from a male donor with ankylosing spondylitis or in good health (not recorded which). The CDR3 nucleotides read TGTGCCAGCATGAGACCGAACACCGGGGAGCTGTTTTTT. Translating gives CASMRPNTGELFF.